One sample yielded the 18 T cell receptor beta chains listed below, sequenced in a study of blood T cell repertoires in COVID-19. Here immunoSEQ multiplex PCR was the method, and the copy in TCRdb shows in-frame clones only, minus some. The sample includes some 38,000 clones, around 80% of them seen just once. The sequencing input was peripheral blood. Receptors were obtained from a man in his 60s with COVID-19, enrolled during active disease.

This clone has only one observation. The chain has TRBV6-5 and TRBJ2-2; 8 bases fit TRBD1. The CDR3 covers 16 residues. From germline, CDR1 is MNHEY and CDR2 SVGAGI. Trimming took 2 bases from V and 4 from J; bases not matched to a gene: 6. The CDR3 here is CASSYPRGPATGELFF. DNA of the CDR3: TGTGCCAGCAGTTACCCCAGGGGGCCGGCCACCGGGGAGCTGTTTTTT.

The J gene is TRBJ1-4, the V gene TRBV15, with D uncertain. Germline lookup yields CDR1 LNHNV and CDR2 YYDKDF (reference sequence). CDR3 length: 15 amino acids. The ends were cut back, 0 bases at V and 3 bases at J, with 8 bases in the middle. The CDR3 DNA reads as TGTGCCACCAGCAGAGACCCGCGGCCTAATGAAAAACTGTTTTTT. It yields the protein CATSRDPRPNEKLFF.

The V gene is TRBV6-5, the J gene TRBJ1-2; TRBD1 matches at 9 bases. The CDR3 runs 14 residues. V dropped 6 bases and J dropped 4; count of bases not matched to a gene: 6. CDR1 and CDR2 from the germline V gene are MNHEY and SVGAGI. The CDR3 reads CASRSQGARYGYTF. DNA of the CDR3: TGTGCCAGCAGGTCACAGGGGGCTCGCTATGGCTACACCTTC.

The genes are TRBV5-1 and TRBJ2-1, with D possibly matching TRBD2 (6 bases). Trimming left V 0 bases short and J 9 bases short, with 13 bases between. This CDR3 has 14 residues. The germline V gene encodes CDR1 SGHRS and CDR2 YFSETQ. As DNA, the CDR3 is TGCGCCAGCAGCTTGGTAGAGGGGAGGAGTGAGCAGTTCTTC. Translation: CASSLVEGRSEQFF.

The rearrangement uses TRBV15 and TRBJ1-1; D is unresolved. Trimming pared 0 bases from V and 12 bases from J, leaving 17 bases between. The CDR3 is 14 residues long. CDR1 LNHNV and CDR2 YYDKDF come from the germline V gene (reference sequence). CDR3 sequence (DNA): TGTGCCACCAGCAGAGATTTTAATGCCGGTTCTTCTTTCTTT. Protein product: CATSRDFNAGSSFF.

This CDR3 reads CASSVGGQSTEAFF. CDR3 sequence (DNA): TGTGCCAGCAGCGTAGGGGGACAATCCACTGAAGCTTTCTTT. The V gene is TRBV9, the J gene TRBJ1-1, with D perhaps matching TRBD1 (6 bases). Germline V gene lookup returns CDR1 SGDLS and CDR2 YYNGEE. This CDR3 has 14 residues. The V end was cut by 0 bases, the J end by 4 bases, with 10 bases between. Using reference TRBV9 and TRBJ1-1 for the parts outside the CDR3, the full variable domain is DSGVTQTPKHLITATGQRVTLRCSPRSGDLSVYWYQQSLDQGLQFLIQYYNGEERAKGNILERFSAQQFPDLHSELNLSSLELGDSALYFCASSVGGQSTEAFFGQGTRLTVV.

V usage is TRBV10-1 and J usage is TRBJ2-5; 8 positions agree with TRBD1. Trimming at V came to 0 bases and at J to 4 bases, leaving 1 base not matched to a gene. CDR1 and CDR2 (germline): WNHNN, SYGVQD (reference sequence). CDR3 length equals 14 residues. Here the CDR3 DNA reads TGCGCCAGCAGTGAGTCGGACAGGGTAGAGACCCAGTACTTC. It is translated as CASSESDRVETQYF.

The chain uses TRBV3-1 (or the pseudogene TRBV3-2) and TRBJ1-2; no firm D call. The V end lost 1 base, the J end lost 0 bases, and 9 bases lay between the germline ends. Germline loops: CDR1 LGHDT, CDR2 YNNKEL (reference sequence). The CDR3 is 15 amino acids. DNA for the CDR3: TGTGCCAGCAGCCAAGCTTTTACAGCTAACTATGGCTACACCTTC. Protein product: CASSQAFTANYGYTF.

The rearrangement links TRBV30 to TRBJ2-2; 10 nucleotides line up with TRBD1. Germline loops: CDR1 GTSNPN, CDR2 SVGIG (reference sequence). V lost 4 bases to trimming and J lost 3 bases; unmatched junction nucleotides: 5. This CDR3 region has 15 residues. CDR3 nucleotides: TGTGCCTGGATGACAGGGGGCGTCTACACCGGGGAGCTGTTTTTT. This encodes CAWMTGGVYTGELFF.

The chain uses TRBV5-1 and TRBJ2-3; 7 bases are shared with TRBD1. The CDR3 sequence is 14 residues long. The J segment lost 5 bases and the V segment lost 0 bases, leaving 3 bases of the junction unmatched. The germline V gene encodes CDR1 SGHRS and CDR2 YFSETQ. The CDR3 nucleotides read TGCGCCAGCAGCTTGGACAGGGGCCGAGATACGCAGTATTTT. Translation gives CASSLDRGRDTQYF.

This chain links TRBV5-1 with TRBJ2-2; 7 bases are shared with TRBD2. V trimming: 4 bases; J trimming: 7 bases; junction bases outside the gene matches: 7. The CDR3 has 14 residues. Per the germline V gene, CDR1 is SGHRS and CDR2 is YFSETQ. The CDR3: CASSAGTKGGELFF. CDR3 DNA sequence: TGCGCCAGCAGCGCCGGGACTAAGGGCGGGGAGCTGTTTTTT.

This chain joins TRBV29-1 and TRBJ1-2; TRBD1 aligns across 12 bases. The trim removed 7 bases at V and 7 bases at J, leaving 7 bases unmatched. Germline CDR1 reads SQVTM; CDR2 reads ANQGSEA. This CDR3 is built from 13 residues. As DNA, the CDR3 is TGCAGCGCTCTGGGACAGGGGGCGGGTGGCTACACCTTC. It is translated as CSALGQGAGGYTF.

V gene TRBV7-2 combines with J gene TRBJ1-1; TRBD1 matches 9 bases. Germline CDR1 is SGHTA and CDR2 is FQGNSA. Unmatched junction bases numbered 8, after V lost 4 bases and J lost 5 bases. This CDR3 spans 15 amino acids. The CDR3 region is CASSSAQGARTEAFF. The CDR3 DNA follows: TGTGCCAGCAGCTCGGCACAGGGGGCGCGGACTGAAGCTTTCTTT.

This rearrangement joins TRBV10-3 to TRBJ1-2; 10 bases fit TRBD1. The CDR3 runs 17 residues. The V gene's germline CDR1 is ENHRY and CDR2 SYGVKD. The J segment lost 4 bases and the V segment lost 5 bases, leaving 13 bases of the junction unmatched. CDR3 sequence reads: CAISQNRDRGQAYGYTF. Written as DNA, the CDR3 is TGTGCCATCAGTCAGAACCGGGACAGGGGACAGGCCTATGGCTACACCTTC.

This sequence joins TRBV5-1 and TRBJ1-2; D is undetermined. The CDR3 has 16 amino acids. CDR1 is SGHRS, CDR2 YFSETQ, per germline. Between the trimmed V and J ends, which lost 0 bases and 4 bases, there was a span of 16 bases. CDR3: CASSLGPAGEGYGYTF. The CDR3 coding sequence is TGCGCCAGCAGCTTGGGTCCGGCAGGAGAGGGCTATGGCTACACCTTC.

J is TRBJ2-3 and V is TRBV18, with D unclear. The CDR3 runs to 14 residues. Germline V gene data show CDR1 as KGHSH and CDR2 as LQKENI. Between the trimmed V and J ends, which lost 4 bases and 0 bases, there was a span of 8 bases. In nucleotides, the CDR3 is TGTGCCAGCTCACGAGTATCTAGCACAGATACGCAGTATTTT. Its protein is CASSRVSSTDTQYF.

This sequence joins TRBV5-4 and TRBJ2-2; maybe TRBD2 (5 bases). Germline V gene data show CDR1 as SGHNT and CDR2 as YYREEE (reference sequence). With 3 bases removed from V and 11 bases from J, the gap between germline ends came to 14 bases. The CDR3 runs 13 residues. The chain's CDR3 is CASSSWAGLELFF. CDR3 nucleotide sequence: TGTGCCAGCAGCTCTTGGGCGGGCTTAGAGCTGTTTTTT.

The V call is TRBV7-2, the J call TRBJ1-5; 10 nucleotides agree with TRBD1. Trimming at V came to 1 base and at J to 5 bases, leaving 8 bases not matched to a gene. Germline values: CDR1 SGHTA, CDR2 FQGNSA. The CDR3 length is 17 residues. The CDR3 nucleotides are TGTGCCAGCAGCTTAGGGAGGGGGGACAGGGGAGATCAGCCCCAGCATTTT. Translated: CASSLGRGDRGDQPQHF. Full variable domain (outside the CDR3, taken from reference TRBV7-2 and TRBJ1-5): GAGVSQSPSNKVTEKGKDVELRCDPISGHTALYWYRQSLGQGLEFLIYFQGNSAPDKSGLPSDRFSAERTGGSVSTLTIQRTQQEDSAVYLCASSLGRGDRGDQPQHFGDGTRLSIL.